These 23 T cell receptor beta chains originate from one sample sequenced in a study of neurological immune-mediated disorders. TCRdb re-analysed the 5' RACE reads in MiXCR, keeping a single row per CDR3 protein. The data contain 70,000 or so distinct CDR3 sequences, 5.2% of them seen just once; the ten biggest clones take up 2.5% to 3%. Sequencing input: PBMCs. The receptors shown here come from a woman in her 30s with multiple sclerosis.

As concerns this clonotype: This may stem from a read error, because a much larger clone lies one nucleotide away. The DNA for the CDR3 is TGTGCCAGCAGCTTACGGGGAGATTATCCCTCTGGGGCCAAAGTCCTGACTTTC. It codes for CASSLRGDYPSGAKVLTF. The chain couples TRBV5-5 to TRBJ2-6, with D possibly called TRBD1 or TRBD2 (5 bases each). The CDR3 sequence is 18 residues long. Germline values: CDR1 SGHKS, CDR2 YYEKEE (reference sequence).

This clonotype was picked up many times. The chain joins TRBV6-4 to TRBJ2-1, with 12 bases aligning to TRBD2. The CDR3 is 16 amino acids. Trimming at V came to 3 bases and at J to 8 bases, leaving 8 bases not matched to a gene. Germline V gives CDR1 MRHNA, CDR2 SNTAGT. The CDR3 region is CASSEASGGAVDEQFF. The DNA for the CDR3 is TGTGCCAGCAGTGAAGCTAGCGGGGGGGCAGTCGATGAGCAGTTCTTC.

This clonotype was recorded many times. This chain uses TRBV20-1 with TRBJ1-2, with 7 bases lining up with TRBD1. The CDR3 is made up of 14 amino acids. J was trimmed by 2 bases and V by 4 bases; bases with no gene match: 7. Germline CDR1 reads DFQATT; CDR2 reads SNEGSKA (reference sequence). CDR3 coding DNA: TGCAGTGCTACTGCCGGGACAGTCAACTATGGCTACACCTTC. As protein: CSATAGTVNYGYTF.

This clonotype was seen many times. The genes are TRBV20-1 and TRBJ1-6, with TRBD1 matching 9 bases. Germline CDR1 and CDR2: DFQATT and SNEGSKA (reference sequence). The CDR3 extends over 16 amino acids. V dropped 0 bases and J dropped 8; count of bases not matched to a gene: 8. Here the CDR3 DNA reads TGCAGTGCTAGAGATCGCGGGACAGGGTCCGATTCACCCCTCCACTTT. It codes for CSARDRGTGSDSPLHF.

In its sample, this clonotype was seen many times. The genes are TRBV12-3 or TRBV12-4 and TRBJ2-6; D ambiguous. Trimming stripped 8 bases from V and 0 bases from J, with 5 bases between. The CDR3 is made up of 13 amino acids. CDR3 residues: CASENSGANVLTF. CDR3 coding DNA: TGTGCCAGCGAGAACTCTGGGGCCAACGTCCTGACTTTC.

This clonotype was detected ten times or more. One junction end does not reproduce the germline sequence, and a read error may be involved. The chain joins TRBV2 to TRBJ1-6; TRBD1 is a possible D gene (6 bases). Germline V lookup: CDR1 SNHLY, CDR2 FYNNEI. This CDR3 has 16 residues. The CDR3, as DNA: TGTGCCAGCAGCGCCCCCATTGCGGGGGGCTTGTCACCCCTCAACTTT. This sequence encodes CASSAPIAGGLSPLNF.

This clonotype came up many times. Germline and junction disagree at one end, which may indicate a read error. V gene TRBV20-1 combines with J gene TRBJ1-6; D gene ambiguous. The CDR3 sequence is 16 residues long. CDR1 is DFQATT and CDR2 is SNEGSKA in the germline V gene (reference sequence). CDR3 DNA sequence: TGCAGTGCAGTAAGGAGTGTGCGGATGTATAATTCACCCCTCAACTTT. Translating it yields CSAVRSVRMYNSPLNF.

This clonotype turned up a few times. The gene calls are TRBV5-1 and TRBJ2-5; weak D call: TRBD2 (6 bases). The V gene lost 5 bases and the J gene lost 3 bases, with 14 bases spanning the gap. CDR3 length: 14 amino acids. Germline CDR1 reads SGHRS; CDR2 reads YFSETQ. The CDR3 bases are TGCGCCAGCAGAAATTCACTAGCCAAAGAGACCCAGTACTTC. Amino acid sequence: CASRNSLAKETQYF. Full variable domain (missing parts from reference TRBV5-1 and TRBJ2-5): KAGVTQTPRYLIKTRGQQVTLSCSPISGHRSVSWYQQTPGQGLQFLFEYFSETQRNKGNFPGRFSGRQFSNSRSEMNVSTLELGDSALYLCASRNSLAKETQYFGPGTRLLVL.

For this clonotype: A much larger clonotype is one base distant, so this may be a read error. The chain couples TRBV20-1 to TRBJ2-3; 13 bases are shared with TRBD2. The CDR3 covers 15 residues. In germline, CDR1 is DFQATT, CDR2 SNEGSKA (reference sequence). The V and J ends lost 3 bases and 9 bases, in that order; junction bases with no gene match: 9. The CDR3 sequence: CSAREVGLAGTTQYF. In DNA form, the CDR3 reads TGCAGTGCTAGGGAGGTGGGACTAGCGGGGACCACGCAGTATTTT.

This clonotype was counted ten times or more. The rearrangement links TRBV3-1 to TRBJ2-3; 9 bases agree with TRBD2. Unmatched junction bases numbered 3, after V lost 0 bases and J lost 2 bases. The CDR3 has 16 amino acids. The germline CDR1 and CDR2 sequences are LGHDT and YNNKEL (reference sequence). The DNA for the CDR3 is TGTGCCAGCAGCCAAGAGCTAGCGGGGCCCACAGATACGCAGTATTTT. Translating gives CASSQELAGPTDTQYF.

This clonotype was counted at least ten times. The conserved phenylalanine or tryptophan normally closing the CDR3 is absent here, so this likely arose from a read error. This chain links TRBV5-6 with TRBJ2-5; D tentatively reads TRBD1 or TRBD2 (5 bases each). V was clipped by 4 bases and J by 2 bases, with 9 bases between them. CDR1 and CDR2 (germline): SGHDT, YYEEEE. The length of the CDR3 is 13 residues. CDR3 bases: TGTGCCAGCAGCCTCGGGACGCAAGAGACCCAGTACAAC. Translating gives CASSLGTQETQYN.

This clonotype was seen ten or more times. J is TRBJ1-2 and V is TRBV20-1, with D uncertain. The CDR3 is made up of 14 amino acids. V gave up 3 bases and J gave up 2 bases, with 13 bases separating them. Germline V gives CDR1 DFQATT, CDR2 SNEGSKA (reference sequence). The CDR3 DNA is TGCAGTGCTAGCCTAGGTCAGCTCAACTATGGCTACACCTTC. Protein product: CSASLGQLNYGYTF.

This clonotype was seen ten or more times. The rearrangement joins TRBV7-8 to TRBJ1-5; D possibly corresponds to TRBD1 (5 bases). The V and J ends lost 0 bases and 1 base respectively, with 13 bases between them. CDR3 length equals 17 residues. The germline CDR1 and CDR2 sequences are SGHVS and FQNEAQ. CDR3 sequence reads: CASSLARGVLSNQPQHF. CDR3 sequence (DNA): TGTGCCAGCAGCTTAGCTCGGGGGGTCTTGAGCAATCAGCCCCAGCATTTT. The full variable domain, completed using reference TRBV7-8 and TRBJ1-5, is GAGVSQSPRYKVAKRGQDVALRCDPISGHVSLFWYQQALGQGPEFLTYFQNEAQLDKSGLPSDRFFAERPEGSVSTLKIQRTQQEDSAVYLCASSLARGVLSNQPQHFGDGTRLSIL.

Regarding this clonotype: At one boundary the junction diverges from the germline segment, which might be a read error. The chain has TRBV7-7 and TRBJ2-2, with a weak D call TRBD2 (7 bases). Looked up from germline, CDR1 is SSHAT and CDR2 is FNYEAQ (reference sequence). CDR3 size: 16 residues. The CDR3 coding sequence is TGTGCTAGCAGCGAGGAGGGGGGGTTGAACACCGGGGAGCTGTTTTTT. This sequence encodes CASSEEGGLNTGELFF.

This clonotype was seen ten or more times. The chain combines TRBV15 with TRBJ2-1; a possible D gene is TRBD1 (6 bases). Between the trimmed V and J ends, which lost 2 bases and 3 bases, there was a span of 8 bases. This CDR3 is 14 amino acids long. Germline V lookup: CDR1 LNHNV, CDR2 YYDKDF (reference sequence). The CDR3: CATSRRDIYNEQFF. The CDR3 nucleotides read TGTGCCACCAGCAGACGGGACATCTACAATGAGCAGTTCTTC.

This clonotype showed up many times. The rearrangement joins TRBV20-1 to TRBJ2-1; no reliable D call. Germline values: CDR1 DFQATT, CDR2 SNEGSKA (reference sequence). The V and J ends lost 6 bases and 0 bases respectively, with 9 bases between them. This CDR3 has 13 residues. The CDR3 DNA reads as TGCAGTGCCACGTTTTCCTCCTACAATGAGCAGTTCTTC. Its translation is CSATFSSYNEQFF.

At least ten counts were recorded for this clonotype. The chain is built from TRBV5-8 and TRBJ1-5; D gene unclear. V lost 0 bases and J 5 bases, leaving 15 bases between the germline ends. This CDR3 is built from 16 residues. Looked up from germline, CDR1 is SGHTS and CDR2 is YDEGEE. The CDR3 DNA sequence: TGTGCCAGCAGCTTGGGCGCTGGTAGGGTTGATCAGCCCCAGCATTTT. This encodes CASSLGAGRVDQPQHF.

This clonotype was detected many times. The gene calls are TRBV11-3 and TRBJ2-1; TRBD2 matches 8 bases. CDR1 and CDR2 (germline): SGHNT, YENEEA. Trimming took 1 base from V and 7 from J; bases not matched to a gene: 6. This CDR3 has 15 amino acids. CDR3 in amino acids: CASSLAGGLRNEQFF. Here the CDR3 DNA reads TGTGCCAGCAGCTTAGCGGGGGGGCTGCGGAATGAGCAGTTCTTC.

This clonotype has a handful of counts. The V gene is TRBV27, the J gene TRBJ1-2, with D uncertain. Germline-derived CDR1 and CDR2 are MNHEY and SMNVEV (reference sequence). Trimming shortened V by 2 bases and J by 5 bases, and 9 bases separated the two germline ends. This CDR3 contains 13 residues. CDR3 in DNA: TGTGCCAGCAGTTTAGTGACGGGGTATGGCTACACCTTC. It encodes CASSLVTGYGYTF.

The chain carries TRBV12-3 or TRBV12-4 and TRBJ1-1; 8 bases are shared with TRBD1. The CDR3 loop spans 13 amino acids. V lost 5 bases and J lost 7; bases outside the gene matches: 6. The CDR3 loop is CASSQGANREAFF. CDR3 DNA: TGTGCCAGCAGTCAGGGGGCGAATCGTGAAGCTTTCTTT.

In its sample, this clonotype was seen many times. The gene calls are TRBV5-5 and TRBJ2-1; the D is unclear. This CDR3 has 15 residues. CDR1 and CDR2 from the germline V gene are SGHKS and YYEKEE (reference sequence). V lost 2 bases to trimming and J lost 3 bases, with 12 bases between them. Here the CDR3 reads CASSLGSDIYNEQFF. The CDR3, as DNA: TGTGCCAGCAGCTTAGGAAGCGACATCTACAATGAGCAGTTCTTC.

This clonotype was seen at least ten times. The junction departs from the called germline gene at one end, perhaps through a read error. The CDR3 loop is CASSPLMAQPQNF. Written as DNA, the CDR3 is TGTGCCAGCAGTCCGCTGATGGCCCAGCCCCAGAATTTT. V and J are TRBV27 and TRBJ1-5; no clear D gene. The CDR3 is made up of 13 amino acids. Germline CDR1 and CDR2: MNHEY and SMNVEV (reference sequence).

This clonotype has ten or more counts. This chain connects TRBV20-1 to TRBJ2-1; no clear D gene. CDR1 DFQATT and CDR2 SNEGSKA come from the germline V gene (reference sequence). V was shortened by 5 bases and J by 5 bases, with 13 bases between the two germline ends. CDR3 length equals 13 residues. The CDR3 region is CSAPRIVNNEQFF. The CDR3 nucleotides read TGCAGTGCTCCTAGGATTGTAAACAATGAGCAGTTCTTC.